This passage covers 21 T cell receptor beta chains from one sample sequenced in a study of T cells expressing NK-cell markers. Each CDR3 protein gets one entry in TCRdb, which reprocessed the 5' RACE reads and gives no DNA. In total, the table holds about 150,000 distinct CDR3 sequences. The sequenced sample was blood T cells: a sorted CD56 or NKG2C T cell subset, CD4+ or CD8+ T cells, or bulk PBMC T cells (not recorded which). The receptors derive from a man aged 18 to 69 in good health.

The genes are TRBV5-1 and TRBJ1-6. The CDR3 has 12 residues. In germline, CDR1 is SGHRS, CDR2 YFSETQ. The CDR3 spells CASSVGNSPLHF.

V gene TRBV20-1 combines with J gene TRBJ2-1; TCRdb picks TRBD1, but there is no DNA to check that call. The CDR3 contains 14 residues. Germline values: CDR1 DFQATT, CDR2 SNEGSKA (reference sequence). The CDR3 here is CSAREPNRGNEQFF.

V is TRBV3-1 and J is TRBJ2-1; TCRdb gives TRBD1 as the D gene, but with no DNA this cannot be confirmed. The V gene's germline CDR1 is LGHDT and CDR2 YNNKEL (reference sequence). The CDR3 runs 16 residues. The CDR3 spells CASSQAPRGAGNEQFF.

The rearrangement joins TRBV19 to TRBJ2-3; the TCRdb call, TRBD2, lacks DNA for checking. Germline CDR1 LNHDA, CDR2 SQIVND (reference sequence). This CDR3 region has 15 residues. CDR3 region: CASSYAGGPSDTQYF. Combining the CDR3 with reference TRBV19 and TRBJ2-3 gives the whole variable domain DGGITQSPKYLFRKEGQNVTLSCEQNLNHDAMYWYRQDPGQGLRLIYYSQIVNDFQKGDIAEGYSVSREKKESFPLTVTSAQKNPTAFYLCASSYAGGPSDTQYFGPGTRLTVL.

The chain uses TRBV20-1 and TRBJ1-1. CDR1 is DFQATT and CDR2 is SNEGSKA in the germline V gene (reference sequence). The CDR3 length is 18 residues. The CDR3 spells CSARGSGPEEWSDTEAFF.

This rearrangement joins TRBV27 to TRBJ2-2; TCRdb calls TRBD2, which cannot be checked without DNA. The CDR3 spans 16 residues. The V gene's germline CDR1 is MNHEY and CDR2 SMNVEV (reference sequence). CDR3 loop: CASSHQAGGIRGELFF.

CDR3 amino acids: CANAQGLSNEQFF. The chain combines TRBV6-6 with TRBJ2-1; checking the TCRdb D call of TRBD1 is not possible without DNA. The CDR3 has 13 amino acids. From germline, CDR1 is MNHNY and CDR2 SVGAGI (reference sequence).

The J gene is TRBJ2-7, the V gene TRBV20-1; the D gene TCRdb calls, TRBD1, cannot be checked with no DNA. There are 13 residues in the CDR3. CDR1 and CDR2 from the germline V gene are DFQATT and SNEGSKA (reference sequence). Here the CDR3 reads CSARDLVWGEQYF.

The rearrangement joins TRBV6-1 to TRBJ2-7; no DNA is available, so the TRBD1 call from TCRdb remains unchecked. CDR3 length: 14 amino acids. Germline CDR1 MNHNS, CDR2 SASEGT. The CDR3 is CASSLNEQGYEQYF.

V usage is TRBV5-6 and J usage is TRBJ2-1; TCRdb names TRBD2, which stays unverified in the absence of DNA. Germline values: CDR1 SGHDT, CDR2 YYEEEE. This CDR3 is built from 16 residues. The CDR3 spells CASSLAAGGLWNEQFF.

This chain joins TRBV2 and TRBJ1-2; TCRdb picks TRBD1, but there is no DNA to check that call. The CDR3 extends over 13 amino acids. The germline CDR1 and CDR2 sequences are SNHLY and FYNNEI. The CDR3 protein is CASRLTEGYGYTF. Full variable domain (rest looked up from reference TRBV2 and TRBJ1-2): EPEVTQTPSHQVTQMGQEVILRCVPISNHLYFYWYRQILGQKVEFLVSFYNNEISEKSEIFDDQFSVERPDGSNFTLKIRSTKLEDSAMYFCASRLTEGYGYTFGSGTRLTVV.

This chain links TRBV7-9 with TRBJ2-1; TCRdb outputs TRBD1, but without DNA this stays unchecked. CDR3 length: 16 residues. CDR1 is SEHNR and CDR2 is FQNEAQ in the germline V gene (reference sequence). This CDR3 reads CASSSKGGGTFNEQFF.

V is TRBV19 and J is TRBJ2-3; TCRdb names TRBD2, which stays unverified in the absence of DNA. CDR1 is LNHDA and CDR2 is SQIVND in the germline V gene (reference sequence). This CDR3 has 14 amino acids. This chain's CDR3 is CASSSGLGSYTQYF.

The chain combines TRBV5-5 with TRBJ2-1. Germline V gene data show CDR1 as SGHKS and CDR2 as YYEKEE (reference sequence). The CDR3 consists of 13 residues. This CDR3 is CASSLSSYRGQFF. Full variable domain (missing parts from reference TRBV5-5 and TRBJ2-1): DAGVTQSPTHLIKTRGQQVTLRCSPISGHKSVSWYQQVLGQGPQFIFQYYEKEERGRGNFPDRFSARQFPNYSSELNVNALLLGDSALYLCASSLSSYRGQFFGPGTRLTVL.

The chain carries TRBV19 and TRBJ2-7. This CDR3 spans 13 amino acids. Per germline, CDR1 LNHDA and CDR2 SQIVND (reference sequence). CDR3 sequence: CASSGRSPHEQYF.

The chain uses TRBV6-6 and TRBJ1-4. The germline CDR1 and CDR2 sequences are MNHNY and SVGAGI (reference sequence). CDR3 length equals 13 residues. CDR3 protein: CASSRTDNEKLFF.

The CDR3: CASSLEFKYEQYF. This chain joins TRBV7-8 and TRBJ2-7. The CDR3 consists of 13 residues. CDR1 is SGHVS, CDR2 FQNEAQ, per germline.

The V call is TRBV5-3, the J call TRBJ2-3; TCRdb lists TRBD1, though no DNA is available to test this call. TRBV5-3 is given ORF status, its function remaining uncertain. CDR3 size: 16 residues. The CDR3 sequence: CARTYTKGTRTDTQYF.

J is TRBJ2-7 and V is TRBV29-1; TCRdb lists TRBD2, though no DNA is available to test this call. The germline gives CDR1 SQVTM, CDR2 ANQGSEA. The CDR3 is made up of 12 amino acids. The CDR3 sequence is CSAGEGYSEQYF.

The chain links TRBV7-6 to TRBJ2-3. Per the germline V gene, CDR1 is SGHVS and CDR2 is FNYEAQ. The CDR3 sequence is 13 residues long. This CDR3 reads CASSLIDPDTQYF.

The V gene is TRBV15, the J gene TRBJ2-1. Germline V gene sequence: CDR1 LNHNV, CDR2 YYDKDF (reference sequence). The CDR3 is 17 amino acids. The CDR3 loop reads CATSSLVYGAAYNEQFF.